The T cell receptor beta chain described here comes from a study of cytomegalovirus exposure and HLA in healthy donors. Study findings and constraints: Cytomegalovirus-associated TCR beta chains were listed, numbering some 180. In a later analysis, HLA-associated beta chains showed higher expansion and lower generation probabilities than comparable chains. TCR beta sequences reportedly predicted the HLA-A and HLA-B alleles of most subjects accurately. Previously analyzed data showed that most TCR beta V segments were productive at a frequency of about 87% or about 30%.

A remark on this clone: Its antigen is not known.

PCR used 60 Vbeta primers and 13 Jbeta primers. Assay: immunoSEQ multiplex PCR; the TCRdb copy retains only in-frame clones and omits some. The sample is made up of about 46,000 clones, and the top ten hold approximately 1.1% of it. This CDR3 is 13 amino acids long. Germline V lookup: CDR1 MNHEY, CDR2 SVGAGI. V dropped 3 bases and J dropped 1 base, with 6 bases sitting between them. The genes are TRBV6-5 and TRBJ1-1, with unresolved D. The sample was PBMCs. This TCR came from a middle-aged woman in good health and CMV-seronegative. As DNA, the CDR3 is TGTGCCAGCAGTTATCAGTGGAACACTGAAGCTTTCTTT. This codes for CASSYQWNTEAFF.